Detailed here is one T cell receptor beta chain. Its specificity is not known. These data come from a study of multiple sclerosis patients with progressive multifocal leukoencephalopathy. Broader study findings: PML-onset expanded TRB clones were detectable before and during natalizumab therapy. In most PML patients, TRB repertoires appeared less diverse by entropy.

Sequencing used immunoSEQ multiplex PCR; TCRdb keeps in-frame clones, though not all of them. The table lists around 30,000 clones, about nine tenths of them singletons, with approximately 1.5% in the top ten. This CDR3 comprises 16 residues. CDR1 LGHNA and CDR2 YSLEER come from the germline V gene. Time point in this sample: before natalizumab initiation. Before the first natalizumab infusion, T0 blood samples were taken. Specimen: PBMCs. V usage is TRBV4-3 and J usage is TRBJ2-5; TRBD1 agrees at 7 bases. The J call could be wrong; TRBJ2-7 is a better fit for the DNA end. This TCR was sampled from a human donor with multiple sclerosis. The CDR3 is CASSQDRSTGAYEQYF. CDR3 nucleotide sequence: TGCGCCAGCAGCCAAGATAGGTCAACAGGGGCCTACGAGCAGTACTTC.